This TCR beta chain originates from a study of blood T cells in healthy people across ages. This CDR3 has 13 amino acids. CDR1 is DFQATT and CDR2 is SNEGSKA in the germline V gene (reference sequence). V shed 3 bases and J shed 8 bases, with 15 bases lying between them. With a J-beta primer mix and a sample-barcoded 5' primer, a second PCR ran roughly 6 to 11 cycles. TCRdb re-derived calls from the 5' RACE reads in MiXCR, one entry per CDR3 protein. The sample shows about 1 million distinct CDR3 sequences, under 30% of them seen only once. This clonotype has only a few counts. These data were also filed under a second study, of T cells of mothers and their children.

The genes are TRBV20-1 and TRBJ2-3, with D possibly being TRBD1 (5 bases). This clonotype originated in a girl under 10 years old in good health. The specimen sequenced was blood. DNA of the CDR3: TGCAGTGCTAGGGATAACAGGTGGCTTACGCAGTATTTT. The encoded protein is CSARDNRWLTQYF.